This passage covers 15 T cell receptor beta chains from one sample sequenced in a study of T cell clones after liver transplantation (dated by TCRdb to the late 2010s). The method was the immunoSEQ multiplex PCR assay. TCRdb limited this immuneACCESS table to in-frame rearrangements with V and J called. A share of clones is missing; checked studies link under half to unresolved V genes, and the rest is unexplained. The sample contains around 20,000 clones, over 70% of them found a single time. The top ten constitute under 15% of the sample. Interpreted using the paper, the time point label stands for: pre-transplant. The sample in question was CD8+ T cells from blood, obtained before liver transplant. The receptors stem from a human donor who received a liver transplant.

The chain carries TRBV11-2 and TRBJ2-1, with 7 bases lining up with TRBD1. The CDR3 loop spans 16 amino acids. The V segment lost 5 bases and the J segment 5 bases; nucleotides outside the gene matches: 12. The germline V gene has CDR1 SGHAT and CDR2 FQNNGV. This CDR3 is CASSPTPGGEDNEQFF. DNA for the CDR3: TGTGCCAGCAGCCCTACCCCAGGGGGAGAAGACAATGAGCAGTTCTTC.

The chain combines TRBV5-1 with TRBJ2-3; 11 bases match TRBD2. V lost 1 base to trimming and J lost 0 bases; unmatched junction nucleotides: 10. The CDR3 totals 19 residues. Germline V gene lookup returns CDR1 SGHRS and CDR2 YFSETQ. The CDR3 nucleotides are TGCGCCAGCAGCTTGTATGATTCCTGGACTAGCGGGAGCACAGATACGCAGTATTTT. Its translation: CASSLYDSWTSGSTDTQYF.

The J gene is TRBJ2-1, the V gene TRBV28, with 13 bases aligning to TRBD2. Germline V gene sequence: CDR1 MDHEN, CDR2 SYDVKM. Trimming cost V 4 bases and J 10 bases; bases outside gene matches: 4. CDR3 size: 14 residues. The CDR3 is CASSSLAGGAEQFF. The CDR3 region has the DNA TGTGCCAGCAGTTCACTAGCGGGAGGGGCCGAGCAGTTCTTC.

The rearrangement links TRBV28 to TRBJ1-5; D is ambiguous. Germline loops: CDR1 MDHEN, CDR2 SYDVKM. The CDR3 spans 14 residues. Deletions cut 7 bases from V and 3 bases from J, with 13 bases between. CDR3 region: CASTMGGDNQPQHF. CDR3 DNA sequence: TGTGCCAGCACCATGGGAGGAGACAATCAGCCCCAGCATTTT.

The chain joins TRBV14 to TRBJ2-5; 8 positions match TRBD2. J gave up 5 bases and V 4 bases, and 9 bases lay outside the gene matches. The CDR3 has 15 amino acids. The germline gives CDR1 SGHDN, CDR2 FVKESK. CDR3 in amino acids: CASSPLAGGMETQYF. CDR3 bases: TGTGCCAGCAGCCCCTTGGCGGGAGGAATGGAGACCCAGTACTTC.

This rearrangement joins TRBV6-5 to TRBJ2-1, with 11 bases lining up with TRBD2. Losses at the gene ends were 4 bases for V and 8 bases for J; bases not matched to a gene: 7. The CDR3 contains 15 residues. Germline lookup yields CDR1 MNHEY and CDR2 SVGAGI. The DNA of the CDR3 is TGTGCCAGCAGTTCCTTAGCGGGAGGGCCGGATGAGCAGTTCTTC. Protein: CASSSLAGGPDEQFF.

The chain has TRBV4-3 and TRBJ1-2; 8 nucleotides line up with TRBD1. Germline CDR1 is LGHNA and CDR2 is YSLEER. After removal of 0 bases from V and 4 bases from J, the junction contained 4 bases not matched to a gene. The CDR3 sequence is 15 residues long. The CDR3, as DNA: TGCGCCAGCAGCCAAGATTTGGGACAGGTCTATGGCTACACCTTC. Its protein is CASSQDLGQVYGYTF.

The chain employs TRBV29-1 and TRBJ2-1, with 7 bases that match TRBD2. Germline V gene lookup returns CDR1 SQVTM and CDR2 ANQGSEA. The CDR3 runs to 13 residues. V lost 7 bases and J lost 7; bases outside the gene matches: 10. Here the CDR3 DNA reads TGCAGCGCTTTTGGGGGGGAAGGGAATGAGCAGTTCTTC. It specifies CSAFGGEGNEQFF.

This chain uses TRBV4-3 with TRBJ1-2, with D tentatively TRBD1 (6 bases). Germline CDR1 reads LGHNA; CDR2 reads YSLEER. V shed 3 bases and J shed 4 bases, with 27 bases lying between them. The CDR3 runs 19 residues. The chain's CDR3 is CASSQNRVLVAGTTYGYTF. As DNA, the CDR3 is TGCGCCAGCAGCCAGAACAGGGTTCTGGTCGCGGGGACCACCTATGGCTACACCTTC.

The J gene is TRBJ2-2, the V gene TRBV27; D is possibly TRBD1 or TRBD2 (5 bases each). The CDR3 runs to 16 residues. Germline CDR1 MNHEY, CDR2 SMNVEV (reference sequence). The V and J ends lost 7 bases and 5 bases respectively, with 20 bases between them. The CDR3 sequence: CASTPYEGEGTGELFF. The CDR3 nucleotides are TGTGCCAGCACCCCTTACGAGGGAGAGGGGACCGGGGAGCTGTTTTTT.

CDR3 bases: TGTGCCAGCAGTGAAGGGGAGGGCCTAAACTATGGCTACACCTTC. Translating it yields CASSEGEGLNYGYTF. The chain couples TRBV2 to TRBJ1-2; no definite D call. Deletions cut 1 base from V and 2 bases from J, with 11 bases between. The germline gives CDR1 SNHLY, CDR2 FYNNEI. The CDR3 totals 15 residues.

The rearrangement links TRBV10-2 to TRBJ2-7, with 10 positions matching TRBD2. Germline CDR1 and CDR2: WSHSY and SAAADI. This CDR3 region has 19 residues. V gave up 0 bases and J gave up 2 bases; unmatched junction bases: 13. The CDR3 region is CASSESRLAGSSPPYEQYF. The CDR3 DNA reads TGCGCCAGCAGTGAGTCGAGACTAGCGGGTTCTTCTCCTCCCTACGAGCAGTACTTC.

The chain employs TRBV27 and TRBJ2-7, with TRBD1 as a possible D gene (6 bases). V shed 4 bases and J shed 5 bases, with 12 bases lying between them. Germline CDR1 MNHEY, CDR2 SMNVEV (reference sequence). The CDR3 contains 13 residues. In DNA form, the CDR3 reads TGTGCCAGCAGTTCCGGTGGGGGCCACGAGCAGTACTTC. It encodes CASSSGGGHEQYF.

The V gene is TRBV28, the J gene TRBJ2-7, with 11 bases aligning to TRBD1. This CDR3 region has 14 residues. With 4 bases clipped from V and 4 bases from J, the junction kept 3 bases outside the gene matches. Germline V gene sequence: CDR1 MDHEN, CDR2 SYDVKM. The CDR3 DNA sequence: TGTGCCAGCAGTTGGACAGGGGGCCAGTACGAGCAGTACTTC. Its translation: CASSWTGGQYEQYF.

This chain connects TRBV5-6 to TRBJ1-3; D gene unclear. Between the trimmed V and J ends, which lost 0 bases and 4 bases, there was a span of 8 bases. CDR1 and CDR2 from the germline V gene are SGHDT and YYEEEE. The CDR3 contains 14 residues. The CDR3 bases are TGTGCCAGCAGCTTGGGGAGGTCCGGAAACACCATATATTTT. Translated: CASSLGRSGNTIYF.